This T cell receptor (beta chain) came from a study of blood T cell repertoires in COVID-19 (dated by TCRdb to the early 2020s). With respect to the entire study: Collaborator samples came from the United States, Italy and Spain and covered acute and convalescent phases of COVID-19. A de-identified subject ID, COVID-19 status, age in years and sex were almost always included in the sample metadata. The samples were drawn from the first 160 participants of the ongoing ImmuneRACE study and from 950 to 1,500 subjects provided by 6 global collaborators. Subjects who had been exposed to COVID-19, were actively infected with it, or had recovered from it provided the deeply sampled blood TCRbeta repertoires that made up the dataset. A freely available public database, intended as a resource for researchers studying the immune response to SARS-CoV-2, is where the repertoires were released. Where available, HLA class I and class II types were taken from metadata supplied by the sample provider and were not determined by assay-based typing. The prospective study material was composed of cDNA or gDNA derived from T cells, B-cell-depleted T cells, or PBMCs. Summary of the overall study and its limitations: Clinical and demographic metadata were provided uncurated, with the amount varying by source and participant.

This clone came up once. Its antigen target is currently unknown. The sample holds no much larger clone one base away, and base qualities are not on file. In Seattle, one collaborating source enrolled patients while the infection was active and tracked those patients longitudinally over the course of disease. Collaborating institutions collected whole blood in K2EDTA tubes following their own protocols. For TCRbeta analysis, collaborator samples were shipped as frozen whole blood, as isolated PBMCs, or as DNA extracted from either sample type. TCRbeta CDR3 regions were amplified from genomic DNA using the immunoSEQ Assay, a bias-controlled multiplex PCR. The published analysis was carried out like this. Within the assay, amplification of reference gene primers was used to estimate how many nucleated cells each sample contained. To quantify the absolute abundance of each unique TCRbeta CDR3 rearrangement, sequence reads were collapsed and filtered. Productive Simpson clonality was computed per sample as the square root of Simpson's diversity index over productive rearrangements. Entries here come from immuneACCESS through TCRdb and include only in-frame sequences with V and J called. Some clones fail to appear in such tables; in the studies checked, an unresolved V gene covers under half of the shortfall, and the cause of the remainder is unknown. The D gene and trimming were derived from the DNA, and the V and J assignments and clone size from that table. The sample includes 150,000 to 200,000 clones, with 81% observed a single time. Of the sample, more than 9.5% falls within the top ten clones.

Taken from the germline V gene (reference sequence), the CDR1 and CDR2 loops are LNHDA and SQIVND. Including the terminal cysteine and phenylalanine, the CDR3 comprises 16 residues. Only CDR3 DNA remains: 48 bases, in frame from the first base. The junction shows trimming of 5 bases on V and 2 bases on J, and the gene matches do not reach 8 bases of it. The receptor's source is a woman aged 40 to 50 with COVID-19, enrolled during active disease. The sample was peripheral blood. In this chain, TRBV19 is recombined with TRBJ2-2, with 7 bases matching TRBD2. DNA sequence: TGTGCCAGTAGTTCGAGCGGGGTACCAAACACCGGGGAGCTGTTTTTT. Translated, this is CASSSSGVPNTGELFF.